One sample yielded the 27 T cell receptor beta chains listed below, sequenced in a study of CD8+ T cells in alopecia areata. Sequencing relied on a cDNA template that was reverse transcribed from extracted RNA. Assay: immunoSEQ multiplex PCR; the TCRdb copy retains only in-frame clones and omits some. This sample yields 75,000 to 100,000 clones, of which nearly 45% are seen a single time; around 0.8% belongs to the top ten. The sample was CD4+ T cells sorted from blood. Receptors were obtained from a human donor with alopecia areata.

The chain recombines TRBV15 with TRBJ2-4; D gene unclear. Deletions cut 3 bases from V and 6 bases from J, with 6 bases between. The germline V gene encodes CDR1 LNHNV and CDR2 YYDKDF (reference sequence). The CDR3 contains 12 residues. CDR3 DNA sequence: TGTGCCACCAGCAGGCCCGGAAACATTCAGTACTTC. Its translation is CATSRPGNIQYF.

V and J are TRBV23-1 and TRBJ2-7; maybe TRBD1 (5 bases). TRBV23-1 has ORF status, its function being uncertain. V was clipped by 0 bases and J by 7 bases, with 7 bases between them. CDR3 size: 12 residues. CDR3 nucleotides: TGCGCCAGCAGTCAATCGAAGGGGGAGCAGTACTTC. It encodes CASSQSKGEQYF.

The rearrangement joins TRBV29-1 to TRBJ2-2; weak D call: TRBD1 (6 bases). Deletions cut 7 bases from V and 5 bases from J, with 17 bases between. This CDR3 is 14 amino acids long. Germline-derived CDR1 and CDR2 are SQVTM and ANQGSEA. The CDR3 loop is CSATRGIGTGELFF. The CDR3 region has the DNA TGCAGCGCCACTAGGGGGATAGGGACCGGGGAGCTGTTTTTT.

This clone was observed a handful of times. The V and J genes are TRBV29-1 and TRBJ2-3; D not certain. The germline CDR1 and CDR2 sequences are SQVTM and ANQGSEA. V was clipped by 4 bases and J by 5 bases, with 16 bases between them. The CDR3 totals 14 residues. This CDR3 is CSVAPRVSGDTQYF. CDR3 DNA: TGCAGCGTTGCCCCTAGGGTATCCGGAGATACGCAGTATTTT.

The chain links TRBV5-1 to TRBJ2-1, with 13 positions matching TRBD2. Per the germline V gene, CDR1 is SGHRS and CDR2 is YFSETQ. The CDR3 extends over 16 amino acids. V shed 3 bases and J 2 bases; nucleotides not matched to a gene: 2. DNA for the CDR3: TGCGCCAGCAGCTCCGGACTAGCGGGAGCCTACAATGAGCAGTTCTTC. This gives the protein CASSSGLAGAYNEQFF.

The chain employs TRBV2 and TRBJ2-6; 8 nucleotides agree with TRBD1. Per germline, CDR1 SNHLY and CDR2 FYNNEI. This CDR3 is 17 amino acids long. Losses at the gene ends were 6 bases for V and 0 bases for J; bases not matched to a gene: 7. CDR3 in amino acids: CASRPGQAISGANVLTF. CDR3 DNA sequence: TGTGCCAGCAGGCCGGGACAGGCCATCTCTGGGGCCAACGTCCTGACTTTC.

The CDR3 here is CSVDGPNYGYTF. Here the CDR3 DNA reads TGCAGCGTTGATGGCCCTAACTATGGCTACACCTTC. The V call is TRBV29-1, the J call TRBJ1-2, with no clear D. CDR1 and CDR2 from the germline V gene are SQVTM and ANQGSEA. The ends were cut back, 3 bases at V and 0 bases at J, with 5 bases in the middle. This CDR3 has 12 amino acids.

This chain connects TRBV29-1 to TRBJ1-4, with D uncertain. From germline, CDR1 is SQVTM and CDR2 ANQGSEA. The CDR3 is 10 amino acids. With 4 bases removed from V and 7 bases from J, the gap between germline ends came to 4 bases. CDR3 in amino acids: CSVGVEKLFF. DNA of the CDR3: TGCAGCGTTGGAGTTGAAAAACTGTTTTTT. Drawing the rest from reference TRBV29-1 and TRBJ1-4, the complete variable domain is SAVISQKPSRDICQRGTSLTIQCQVDSQVTMMFWYRQQPGQSLTLIATANQGSEATYESGFVIDKFPISRPNLTFSTLTVSNMSPEDSSIYLCSVGVEKLFFGSGTQLSVL.

The chain has TRBV4-3 and TRBJ1-2; a possible D gene is TRBD1 (6 bases). Germline V gives CDR1 LGHNA, CDR2 YSLEER. The V end lost 0 bases, the J end lost 8 bases, and 16 bases lay between the germline ends. The CDR3 runs 15 residues. CDR3 in DNA: TGCGCCAGCAGCCAAGAACCCCAGGGGTCCGGCGGCTACACCTTC. Its protein product is CASSQEPQGSGGYTF.

The V gene is TRBV15, the J gene TRBJ1-6; D unresolved. The V gene's germline CDR1 is LNHNV and CDR2 YYDKDF (reference sequence). V lost 4 bases to trimming and J lost 4 bases, with 8 bases between them. The CDR3 runs 14 residues. The CDR3 sequence: CATSTRRYNSPLHF. The CDR3 DNA follows: TGTGCCACCAGCACCCGACGGTATAATTCACCCCTCCACTTT. Using reference TRBV15 and TRBJ1-6 for the parts outside the CDR3, the full variable domain is DAMVIQNPRYQVTQFGKPVTLSCSQTLNHNVMYWYQQKSSQAPKLLFHYYDKDFNNEADTPDNFQSRRPNTSFCFLDIRSPGLGDTAMYLCATSTRRYNSPLHFGNGTRLTVT.

The chain is built from TRBV29-1 and TRBJ2-1; possible D gene TRBD2, 6 bases. Trimming cost V 7 bases and J 0 bases, with 25 bases left between them. The CDR3 extends over 18 amino acids. Germline loops: CDR1 SQVTM, CDR2 ANQGSEA. The CDR3 nucleotides are TGCAGCGCCCCGAAGGAGGGTTGGGGATTCAACTCCTACAATGAGCAGTTCTTC. It encodes CSAPKEGWGFNSYNEQFF.

The table lists this clone with a few counts. This rearrangement joins TRBV27 to TRBJ1-1; TRBD1 matches at 7 bases. Germline V gene data show CDR1 as MNHEY and CDR2 as SMNVEV (reference sequence). This CDR3 has 17 residues. J was trimmed by 0 bases and V by 5 bases; bases with no gene match: 12. CDR3 nucleotides: TGTGCCAGCAGTACTCAACCTTACAGGGGATTGAACACTGAAGCTTTCTTT. Translated: CASSTQPYRGLNTEAFF.

This clone has more than one count but fewer than ten. CDR3 bases: TGTGCCTGGAGTGCGTTCTGGGGGCCCGAAGCTTTCTTT. It specifies CAWSAFWGPEAFF. The rearrangement uses TRBV30 and TRBJ1-1; D perhaps matches TRBD1 (6 bases). V lost 1 base and J 8 bases, leaving 14 bases between the germline ends. In germline, CDR1 is GTSNPN, CDR2 SVGIG (reference sequence). The length of the CDR3 is 13 residues.

On this clone itself: The junction does not match germline at one end; this may be a read error. The rearrangement uses TRBV7-2 and TRBJ2-4; D unresolved. The CDR3 extends over 8 amino acids. The germline gives CDR1 SGHTA, CDR2 FQGNSA. CDR3 sequence: CASLPGNF. CDR3 sequence (DNA): TGTGCCAGCCTCCCAGGAAACTTC.

V is TRBV29-1 and J is TRBJ2-3; 10 nucleotides align to TRBD2. The CDR3 has 14 residues. V gave up 6 bases and J gave up 3 bases; unmatched junction bases: 6. Germline CDR1 SQVTM, CDR2 ANQGSEA. In nucleotides, the CDR3 is TGCAGCGTCGCATCTAGCGGGGGAACAGATACGCAGTATTTT. Translating gives CSVASSGGTDTQYF.

The chain recombines TRBV30 with TRBJ2-7; perhaps D is TRBD1 or TRBD2 (5 bases each). Germline V gene sequence: CDR1 GTSNPN, CDR2 SVGIG (reference sequence). There are 13 residues in the CDR3. V lost 3 bases and J lost 5, with 14 bases in between. The CDR3 nucleotides read TGTGCCTGGAGGGGAGCAGGGTCCCACGAGCAGTACTTC. This translates into CAWRGAGSHEQYF. Complete variable domain (other parts from reference TRBV30 and TRBJ2-7): SQTIHQWPATLVQPVGSPLSLECTVEGTSNPNLYWYRQAAGRGLQLLFYSVGIGQISSEVPQNLSASRPQDRQFILSSKKLLLSDSGFYLCAWRGAGSHEQYFGPGTRLTVT.

This clone was seen more than once but under ten times. V and J are TRBV29-1 and TRBJ2-7, with D perhaps being TRBD1 or TRBD2 (6 bases each). Germline CDR1 and CDR2: SQVTM and ANQGSEA. Trimming removed 4 bases from V and 4 bases from J, with 11 bases in between. The CDR3 runs to 12 residues. CDR3 sequence: CSVAGDIYEQYF. CDR3 nucleotides: TGCAGCGTTGCGGGGGACATTTACGAGCAGTACTTC.

This clone was counted between two and nine times. CDR3 sequence: CASSFLPSGGASTDTQYF. CDR3 nucleotides: TGCGCCAGCAGCTTTCTGCCTAGCGGGGGGGCCAGCACAGATACGCAGTATTTT. This chain connects TRBV5-1 to TRBJ2-3; 12 nucleotides align to TRBD2. The V gene's germline CDR1 is SGHRS and CDR2 YFSETQ. This CDR3 comprises 18 residues. J gave up 0 bases and V 2 bases, and 7 bases lay outside the gene matches. Full variable domain (outside the CDR3, taken from reference TRBV5-1 and TRBJ2-3): KAGVTQTPRYLIKTRGQQVTLSCSPISGHRSVSWYQQTPGQGLQFLFEYFSETQRNKGNFPGRFSGRQFSNSRSEMNVSTLELGDSALYLCASSFLPSGGASTDTQYFGPGTRLTVL.

This clone has just a few counts. The chain is built from TRBV29-1 and TRBJ1-1; tentatively, D is TRBD1 (5 bases). Trimming shortened V by 1 base and J by 5 bases, and 14 bases separated the two germline ends. Per germline, CDR1 SQVTM and CDR2 ANQGSEA. The CDR3 totals 14 residues. The CDR3 DNA follows: TGCAGCGTTGAAGCGGGACCGGGGGGGACTGAAGCTTTCTTT. Its protein is CSVEAGPGGTEAFF.

This clone was detected once. The chain links TRBV4-1 to TRBJ2-1; D gene uncertain. This CDR3 has 15 amino acids. Looked up from germline, CDR1 is MGHRA and CDR2 is YSYEKL. Trimming took 3 bases from V and 0 from J, leaving 9 bases between them. CDR3 nucleotides: TGCGCCAGCAGCCAGGACCAAGGCTCCTACAATGAGCAGTTCTTC. Residues: CASSQDQGSYNEQFF.

As to this clone: The junction differs from germline at one of its ends, possibly a read error. V and J are TRBV20-1 and TRBJ2-7; D is ambiguous. CDR3 length equals 11 residues. Germline V lookup: CDR1 DFQATT, CDR2 SNEGSKA (reference sequence). The CDR3 here is CSATLTARPYF. CDR3 sequence (DNA): TGCAGCGCTACCCTCACCGCCCGGCCGTACTTC.

As to this clone: Relative to the germline gene, one junction end is altered; a read error may explain this. The chain couples TRBV7-2 to TRBJ2-1; D possibly corresponds to TRBD2 (6 bases). The CDR3 is 16 amino acids. Germline V gene lookup returns CDR1 SGHTA and CDR2 FQGNSA. The CDR3 region is CASSQGRAGRWVEQFF. The CDR3 DNA sequence: TGCGCCAGCAGCCAAGGTCGGGCGGGAAGATGGGTTGAGCAGTTCTTC.

This clone was seen more than once but under ten times. The chain employs TRBV28 and TRBJ2-4; 10 nucleotides align to TRBD2. CDR3 length: 17 amino acids. J lost 3 bases, V lost 5 bases, and 10 bases had no gene match. Germline V lookup: CDR1 MDHEN, CDR2 SYDVKM. The DNA of the CDR3 is TGTGCCAGCAGTGGACTAGCGGACTCCGGGGTCAAAAACATTCAGTACTTC. Amino acids: CASSGLADSGVKNIQYF.

This clone was observed a handful of times. The rearrangement links TRBV28 to TRBJ2-3; 8 positions agree with TRBD1. CDR3 size: 13 residues. The junction had 5 bases not matched to a gene; V was cut back by 8 bases and J by 4 bases. CDR1 is MDHEN, CDR2 SYDVKM, per germline. CDR3 in amino acids: CASGQGGADTQYF. The CDR3 nucleotides are TGTGCCAGCGGACAGGGTGGGGCAGATACGCAGTATTTT.

The chain carries TRBV25-1 and TRBJ2-2, with 8 nucleotides matching TRBD1. J gave up 6 bases and V 6 bases, and 12 bases lay outside the gene matches. The germline CDR1 and CDR2 sequences are MGHDK and SYGVNS. This CDR3 has 16 residues. CDR3 nucleotides: TGTGCCAGCAGATTACCGGTACAGGGGGTCCCCGGGGAGCTGTTTTTT. The encoded protein is CASRLPVQGVPGELFF.

The CDR3: CSVGAPSYEQYF. CDR3 DNA: TGCAGCGTTGGGGCACCCTCCTACGAGCAGTACTTC. This chain uses TRBV29-1 with TRBJ2-7; D not certain. Trimming pared 4 bases from V and 0 bases from J, leaving 7 bases between. Germline V CDR1 and CDR2: SQVTM, ANQGSEA. The CDR3 totals 12 residues.

This clone came up a few times. This rearrangement joins TRBV11-2 to TRBJ1-1; D is undetermined. V dropped 0 bases and J dropped 4 bases, with 9 bases sitting between them. This CDR3 comprises 14 residues. Germline lookup yields CDR1 SGHAT and CDR2 FQNNGV. The CDR3 reads CASSLDGRATEAFF. CDR3 in DNA: TGTGCCAGCAGCTTAGATGGGAGGGCCACTGAAGCTTTCTTT.